What follows are 23 T cell receptor beta chains derived from one specimen sequenced in a study of blood T cells in healthy people across ages. The authors ran a second PCR of about 6 to 11 cycles using a sample-barcoded 5' primer and a J-beta primer mix. TCRdb re-called the 5' RACE reads through MiXCR, storing one row per CDR3 protein. The top ten clones hold approximately 4% of a sample with 1.5 million to 1.8 million distinct CDR3 sequences, about 42% of them seen once. Sequenced: blood. The receptor set was obtained from a woman younger than 30 in good health.

The CDR3 protein is CASSSRDGYTF. The CDR3 nucleotides read TGTGCCAGCAGTTCCCGAGATGGCTACACCTTC. This rearrangement joins TRBV12-3 or TRBV12-4 to TRBJ1-2; D is undetermined. V lost 4 bases and J lost 6, with 6 bases in between. CDR3 size: 11 residues.

V usage is TRBV3-1 and J usage is TRBJ2-7; 13 bases agree with TRBD2. V dropped 5 bases and J dropped 7; count of bases not matched to a gene: 2. Per the germline V gene, CDR1 is LGHDT and CDR2 is YNNKEL (reference sequence). The length of the CDR3 is 13 residues. The CDR3 nucleotides are TGTGCCAGCAGCGAGGGACTAGCGGGAGAGCAGTACTTC. It is translated as CASSEGLAGEQYF.

V is TRBV4-3 and J is TRBJ2-7, with TRBD1 as a possible D gene (5 bases). Germline V CDR1 and CDR2: LGHNA, YSLEER. This CDR3 has 14 amino acids. Trimming removed 3 bases from V and 3 bases from J, with 12 bases in between. This chain's CDR3 is CASSQAAGIYEQYF. The CDR3 DNA reads TGCGCCAGCAGCCAGGCGGCAGGGATCTACGAGCAGTACTTC.

This clonotype has more than one count but fewer than ten. The CDR3 is CSAGGRDTQYF. CDR3 DNA: TGCAGTGCTGGAGGTAGAGATACGCAGTATTTT. The rearrangement joins TRBV20-1 to TRBJ2-3; D is possibly TRBD2 (5 bases). Between the trimmed V and J ends, which lost 5 bases and 5 bases, there was a span of 8 bases. Germline loops: CDR1 DFQATT, CDR2 SNEGSKA (reference sequence). The CDR3 covers 11 residues.

The V gene is TRBV28, the J gene TRBJ2-1; possible D gene TRBD1, 5 bases. CDR3 length equals 19 residues. The germline CDR1 and CDR2 sequences are MDHEN and SYDVKM. Trimming cost V 3 bases and J 4 bases, with 25 bases left between them. CDR3 coding DNA: TGTGCCAGCAGTTTCCCTAACAGGCGGCTGACGCGGAGATACAATGAGCAGTTCTTC. Its translation is CASSFPNRRLTRRYNEQFF. Full variable domain (rest looked up from reference TRBV28 and TRBJ2-1): DVKVTQSSRYLVKRTGEKVFLECVQDMDHENMFWYRQDPGLGLRLIYFSYDVKMKEKGDIPEGYSVSREKKERFSLILESASTNQTSMYLCASSFPNRRLTRRYNEQFFGPGTRLTVL.

The CDR3 loop is CATGTSGGQRYNEQFF. In DNA form, the CDR3 reads TGTGCCACCGGGACTAGCGGGGGACAGAGATACAATGAGCAGTTCTTC. The rearrangement joins TRBV10-3 to TRBJ2-1, with TRBD2 identical over 14 bases. This CDR3 spans 16 amino acids. Germline CDR1 is ENHRY and CDR2 is SYGVKD. V gave up 10 bases and J gave up 4 bases; unmatched junction bases: 9.

This clonotype was seen a single time. The rearrangement joins TRBV10-3 to TRBJ2-7, with TRBD2 matching over 7 bases. The junction had 5 bases not matched to a gene; V was cut back by 8 bases and J by 1 base. Germline V gene lookup returns CDR1 ENHRY and CDR2 SYGVKD. This CDR3 region has 13 residues. CDR3 region: CAIAWTRSYEQYF. CDR3 in DNA: TGTGCCATCGCCTGGACTAGATCCTACGAGCAGTACTTC.

The chain uses TRBV12-3 or TRBV12-4 and TRBJ2-7; 8 nucleotides match TRBD2. V was clipped by 6 bases and J by 7 bases; unmatched bases: 17. This CDR3 contains 16 residues. The CDR3 protein is CASSRVAGRVYNEQYF. The CDR3 DNA follows: TGTGCCAGCAGCCGGGTAGCGGGGCGTGTCTACAATGAGCAGTACTTC.

This clonotype was seen a few times. This rearrangement joins TRBV6-5 to TRBJ1-4, with D uncertain. Germline loops: CDR1 MNHEY, CDR2 SVGAGI. The CDR3 has 18 residues. V lost 0 bases to trimming and J lost 1 base, with 15 bases between them. This chain's CDR3 is CASSYSGWTYLTNEKLFF. In DNA, the CDR3 is TGTGCCAGCAGTTACTCGGGATGGACCTACTTAACTAATGAAAAACTGTTTTTT.

The chain employs TRBV29-1 and TRBJ2-1, with TRBD2 as a possible D gene (5 bases). Germline CDR1 SQVTM, CDR2 ANQGSEA. This CDR3 region has 16 residues. V was pared by 0 bases and J by 5 bases, with 17 bases between. The CDR3 sequence: CSVEDPASNGNNEQFF. As DNA, the CDR3 is TGCAGCGTTGAAGATCCGGCTAGTAACGGGAACAATGAGCAGTTCTTC.

Points on this clonotype: A clone one base away is much larger, so this may be a read error. This chain joins TRBV4-3 and TRBJ2-1; D call uncertain. Germline V gene sequence: CDR1 LGHNA, CDR2 YSLEER. The CDR3 runs to 16 residues. CDR3 in DNA: TGCGCCAGCACCCAAGACTCAGCAACATCCTACAATGAGCAGTTCTTC. Amino acid sequence: CASTQDSATSYNEQFF.

The J gene is TRBJ2-2, the V gene TRBV4-2, with D possibly being TRBD1 or TRBD2 (5 bases each). Trimming took 4 bases from V and 3 from J, leaving 18 bases between them. CDR3 length: 17 residues. Germline CDR1 reads LGHNA; CDR2 reads YNFKEQ. The CDR3 DNA sequence: TGTGCCAGCAGCCGAATGACCGATCTGGGGGACACCGGGGAGCTGTTTTTT. As protein: CASSRMTDLGDTGELFF.

The chain is built from TRBV7-9 and TRBJ1-1; D gene ambiguous. The V end was cut by 1 base, the J end by 7 bases, with 10 bases between. The germline V gene encodes CDR1 SEHNR and CDR2 FQNEAQ (reference sequence). This CDR3 has 13 residues. The CDR3 sequence: CASSLGPTDEAFF. The CDR3 DNA is TGTGCCAGCAGCTTAGGCCCCACAGATGAAGCTTTCTTT.

The V call is TRBV11-2, the J call TRBJ2-1, with D maybe TRBD2 (7 bases). In germline, CDR1 is SGHAT, CDR2 FQNNGV. The CDR3 length is 17 residues. V was shortened by 6 bases and J by 7 bases, with 25 bases between the two germline ends. CDR3 DNA: TGTGCCAGCAGTCCCCAGCAGTGGGGGGGGGCAGGAAATGAGCAGTTCTTC. Translated: CASSPQQWGGAGNEQFF.

The rearrangement joins TRBV25-1 to TRBJ1-2; TRBD1 is a possible D gene (6 bases). In germline, CDR1 is MGHDK, CDR2 SYGVNS. There are 14 residues in the CDR3. Deletions cut 5 bases from V and 10 bases from J, with 20 bases between. The CDR3 DNA follows: TGTGCCAGCAGTCCTGGGAATTCGAAGGGGGACTACACCTTC. It encodes CASSPGNSKGDYTF.

The chain employs TRBV19 and TRBJ1-2; TRBD1 matches at 7 bases. Germline V gene lookup returns CDR1 LNHDA and CDR2 SQIVND (reference sequence). CDR3 length: 13 amino acids. J gave up 7 bases and V 5 bases, and 7 bases lay outside the gene matches. The CDR3 reads CASSSWTGGGYTF. DNA for the CDR3: TGTGCCAGTAGTTCGTGGACAGGTGGTGGCTACACCTTC.

This clonotype was counted a few times. The V call is TRBV29-1, the J call TRBJ2-1; TRBD2 matches 9 bases. V shed 0 bases, J shed 10 bases, and the junction held 10 bases outside the gene matches. Germline V lookup: CDR1 SQVTM, CDR2 ANQGSEA. The CDR3 runs to 15 residues. DNA of the CDR3: TGCAGCGTTGAAGATGTGCGGGAGGGCCCTCTGGAGCAGTTCTTC. Its protein is CSVEDVREGPLEQFF.

In its sample, this clonotype was seen a few times. This chain connects TRBV25-1 to TRBJ2-7; D call uncertain. V shed 3 bases and J shed 5 bases, with 23 bases lying between them. From germline, CDR1 is MGHDK and CDR2 SYGVNS. The CDR3 runs to 17 residues. The CDR3 loop is CASSDHSVDSLPHEQYF. DNA for the CDR3: TGTGCCAGCAGTGATCATTCCGTAGACTCCCTACCCCACGAGCAGTACTTC.

This clonotype was observed once. The V gene is TRBV12-3 or TRBV12-4, the J gene TRBJ1-1, with D possibly TRBD1 on 6 matching bases. Trimming shortened V by 6 bases and J by 8 bases, and 13 bases separated the two germline ends. The CDR3 has 12 residues. DNA of the CDR3: TGTGCCAGCAGGTCGGTAGGGGGGGAAGCTTTCTTT. Amino acid sequence: CASRSVGGEAFF.

The gene calls are TRBV5-1 and TRBJ2-3; D possibly corresponds to TRBD1 (6 bases). The CDR3 consists of 17 residues. CDR1 and CDR2 (germline): SGHRS, YFSETQ. Trimming pared 0 bases from V and 3 bases from J, leaving 17 bases between. The CDR3, as DNA: TGCGCCAGCAGCTTGGGACCTGGTGGGGGCAGTACAGATACGCAGTATTTT. It encodes CASSLGPGGGSTDTQYF.

Written as DNA, the CDR3 is TGCAGTGCGACAAAGGGACACCTCTCCTACAATGAGCAGTTCTTC. Protein product: CSATKGHLSYNEQFF. The chain recombines TRBV20-1 with TRBJ2-1; a possible D gene is TRBD1 (6 bases). V was cut by 6 bases and J by 0 bases, with 15 bases left in between. Germline V CDR1 and CDR2: DFQATT, SNEGSKA (reference sequence). This CDR3 contains 15 residues.

The J gene is TRBJ2-3, the V gene TRBV3-1, with 8 bases lining up with TRBD1. With V trimmed by 3 bases and J by 5 bases, 10 bases remained unmatched. Germline assignment: CDR1 LGHDT and CDR2 YNNKEL (reference sequence). The CDR3 sequence is 16 residues long. The CDR3 protein is CASSHNPRTGRDTQYF. CDR3 coding DNA: TGTGCCAGCAGCCATAATCCCCGGACAGGGCGAGATACGCAGTATTTT.

This clonotype has only a few counts. The chain carries TRBV12-3 or TRBV12-4 and TRBJ1-6; D possibly corresponds to TRBD1 (5 bases). CDR3 size: 14 residues. V gave up 11 bases and J gave up 9 bases, with 20 bases separating them. In nucleotides, the CDR3 is TGTGCCGGGGAAGGGGCCAAGATCGGTTCACCCCTCCACTTT. Translating it yields CAGEGAKIGSPLHF.